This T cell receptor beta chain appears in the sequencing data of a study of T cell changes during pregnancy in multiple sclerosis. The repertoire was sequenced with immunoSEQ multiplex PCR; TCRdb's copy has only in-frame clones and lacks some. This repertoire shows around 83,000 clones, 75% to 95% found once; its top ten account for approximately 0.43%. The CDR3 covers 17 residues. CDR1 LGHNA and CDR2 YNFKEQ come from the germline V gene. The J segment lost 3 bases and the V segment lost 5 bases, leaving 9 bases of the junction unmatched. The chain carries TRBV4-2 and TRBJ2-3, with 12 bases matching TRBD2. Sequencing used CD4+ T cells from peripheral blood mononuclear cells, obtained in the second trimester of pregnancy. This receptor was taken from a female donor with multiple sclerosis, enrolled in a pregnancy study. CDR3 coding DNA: TGTGCCAGCAGCGTCACTAGCGGGAGGAAGATTACAGATACGCAGTATTTT. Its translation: CASSVTSGRKITDTQYF.